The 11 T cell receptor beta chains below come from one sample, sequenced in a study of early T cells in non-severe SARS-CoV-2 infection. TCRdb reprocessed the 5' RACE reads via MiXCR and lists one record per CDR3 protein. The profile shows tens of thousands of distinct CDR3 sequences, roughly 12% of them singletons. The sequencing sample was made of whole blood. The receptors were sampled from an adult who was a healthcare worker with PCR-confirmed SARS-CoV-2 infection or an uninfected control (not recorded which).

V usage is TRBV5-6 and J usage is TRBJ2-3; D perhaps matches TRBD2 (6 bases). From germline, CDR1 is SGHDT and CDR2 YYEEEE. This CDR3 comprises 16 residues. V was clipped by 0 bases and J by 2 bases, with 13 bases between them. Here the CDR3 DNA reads TGTGCCAGCAGCTTGGTGGCTGCGGGAAACACAGATACGCAGTATTTT. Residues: CASSLVAAGNTDTQYF. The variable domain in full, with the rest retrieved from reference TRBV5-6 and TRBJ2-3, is DAGVTQSPTHLIKTRGQQVTLRCSPKSGHDTVSWYQQALGQGPQFIFQYYEEEERQRGNFPDRFSGHQFPNYSSELNVNALLLGDSALYLCASSLVAAGNTDTQYFGPGTRLTVL.

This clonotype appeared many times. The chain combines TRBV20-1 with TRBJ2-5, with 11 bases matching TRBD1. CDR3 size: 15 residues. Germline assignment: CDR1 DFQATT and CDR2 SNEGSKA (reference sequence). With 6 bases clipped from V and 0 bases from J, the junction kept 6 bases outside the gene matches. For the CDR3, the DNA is TGCAGTGCGCACCGGGACAGGGGGTACCAAGAGACCCAGTACTTC. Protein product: CSAHRDRGYQETQYF.

The CDR3 DNA reads TGTGCCAGCAGTGTTCTAATAGACAAAAACATTCAGTACTTC. It codes for CASSVLIDKNIQYF. The chain uses TRBV2 and TRBJ2-4; D uncertain. This CDR3 has 14 amino acids. The germline CDR1 and CDR2 sequences are SNHLY and FYNNEI. V lost 4 bases to trimming and J lost 3 bases, with 10 bases between them.

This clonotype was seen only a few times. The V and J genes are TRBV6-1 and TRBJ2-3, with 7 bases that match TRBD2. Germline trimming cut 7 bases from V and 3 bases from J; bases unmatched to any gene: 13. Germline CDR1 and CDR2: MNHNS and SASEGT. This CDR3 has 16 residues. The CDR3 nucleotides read TGTGCCAGCATTGCCCTAGAGGGAGGGGTGACAGATACGCAGTATTTT. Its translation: CASIALEGGVTDTQYF.

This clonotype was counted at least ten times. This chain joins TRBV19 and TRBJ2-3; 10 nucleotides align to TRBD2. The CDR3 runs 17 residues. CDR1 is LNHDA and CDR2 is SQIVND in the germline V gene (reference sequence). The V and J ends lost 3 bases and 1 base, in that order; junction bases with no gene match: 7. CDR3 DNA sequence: TGTGCCAGTAGTATGGGGCTAGCGGGAGCCGGCACAGATACGCAGTATTTT. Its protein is CASSMGLAGAGTDTQYF.

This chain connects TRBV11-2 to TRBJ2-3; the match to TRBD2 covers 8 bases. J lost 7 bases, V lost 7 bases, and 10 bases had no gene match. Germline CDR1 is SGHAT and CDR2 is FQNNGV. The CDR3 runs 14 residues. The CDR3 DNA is TGTGCCAGCAAACTTAGCGGGACGTTGAATACGCAGTATTTT. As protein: CASKLSGTLNTQYF.

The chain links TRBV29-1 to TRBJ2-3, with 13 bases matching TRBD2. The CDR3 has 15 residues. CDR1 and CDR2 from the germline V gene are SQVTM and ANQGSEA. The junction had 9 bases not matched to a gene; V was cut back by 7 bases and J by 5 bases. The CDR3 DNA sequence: TGCAGCGGTGGACTAGCGGGAGTATCGGGAGATACGCAGTATTTT. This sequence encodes CSGGLAGVSGDTQYF.

In DNA form, the CDR3 reads TGTGCCAGCAGTGATCGCGGCAATTCACCCCTCCACTTT. Translating gives CASSDRGNSPLHF. This chain connects TRBV2 to TRBJ1-6; D ambiguous. CDR1 SNHLY and CDR2 FYNNEI come from the germline V gene. Trimming took 3 bases from V and 7 from J, leaving 7 bases between them. The CDR3 sequence is 13 residues long.

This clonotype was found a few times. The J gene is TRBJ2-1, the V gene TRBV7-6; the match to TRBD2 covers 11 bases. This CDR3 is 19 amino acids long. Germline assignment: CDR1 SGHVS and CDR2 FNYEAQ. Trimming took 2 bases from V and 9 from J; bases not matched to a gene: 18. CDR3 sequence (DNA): TGTGCCAGCAGCTTAAGGGGGGACAGTTCGGGACTAGCGGCCGGTGAGCAGTTCTTC. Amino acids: CASSLRGDSSGLAAGEQFF.

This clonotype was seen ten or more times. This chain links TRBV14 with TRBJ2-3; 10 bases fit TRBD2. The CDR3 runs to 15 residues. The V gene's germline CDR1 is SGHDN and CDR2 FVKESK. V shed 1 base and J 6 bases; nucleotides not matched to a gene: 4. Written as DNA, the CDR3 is TGTGCCAGCAGCCAAGTGCTAGCGGGAGCTGATACGCAGTATTTT. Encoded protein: CASSQVLAGADTQYF. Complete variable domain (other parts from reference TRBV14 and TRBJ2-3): EAGVTQFPSHSVIEKGQTVTLRCDPISGHDNLYWYRRVMGKEIKFLLHFVKESKQDESGMPNNRFLAERTGGTYSTLKVQPAELEDSGVYFCASSQVLAGADTQYFGPGTRLTVL.

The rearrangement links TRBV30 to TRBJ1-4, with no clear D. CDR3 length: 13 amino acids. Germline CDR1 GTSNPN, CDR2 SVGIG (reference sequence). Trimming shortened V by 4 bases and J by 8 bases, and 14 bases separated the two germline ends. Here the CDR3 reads CAWMPRPFEKLFF. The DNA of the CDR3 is TGTGCCTGGATGCCTCGGCCCTTCGAAAAACTGTTTTTT.